This TCR beta chain was captured by sequencing in a study of cytomegalovirus exposure and HLA in healthy donors. CDR1 and CDR2 (germline): MDHEN, SYDVKM. V was trimmed by 8 bases and J by 3 bases, leaving 17 bases between them. The CDR3 spans 14 residues. PCR employed 60 Vbeta and 13 Jbeta primers. Data came from immunoSEQ multiplex PCR; TCRdb stores just in-frame clones and leaves some out. The sample contains roughly 110,000 clones, approximately 70% of which appear only once. The chain employs TRBV28 and TRBJ2-7, with D possibly being TRBD1 (6 bases). The clonotype comes from a man under 40 in good health and CMV-seropositive. Material for sequencing was PBMCs. The CDR3 loop is CASGSTGLGYEQYV. Written as DNA, the CDR3 is TGTGCCAGCGGATCAACAGGGTTAGGCTACGAGCAGTACGTC.